These 9 T cell receptor beta chains came from one sample sequenced in a study of blood T cell repertoires in COVID-19. The protocol was immunoSEQ multiplex PCR, while the TCRdb copy is restricted to in-frame clones and leaves out a portion. The data hold about 220,000 clones, with almost 90% observed a single time. The sample was PBMCs or T cells enriched from blood (not recorded which). The receptors come from a woman aged 45-60 years with acute COVID-19.

The sample holds a few counts of this clone. This chain connects TRBV9 to TRBJ2-1, with 14 bases that match TRBD2. The length of the CDR3 is 20 residues. The ends lost 3 bases at V and 4 bases at J; junction bases unmatched: 15. Germline CDR1 is SGDLS and CDR2 is YYNGEE. In DNA, the CDR3 is TGTGCCAGCAGCGCTCCTGTTGGGACTAGCGGGAGAAGAGGATACAATGAGCAGTTCTTC. Its translation: CASSAPVGTSGRRGYNEQFF.

CDR3 in amino acids: CASSLKNGLAGGNEQFF. The DNA for the CDR3 is TGTGCCAGCAGCTTAAAGAACGGACTAGCGGGAGGCAATGAGCAGTTCTTC. This chain links TRBV7-3 with TRBJ2-1, with TRBD2 matching over 14 bases. This CDR3 contains 17 residues. The germline gives CDR1 SGHTA, CDR2 FQGTGA. Germline trimming cut 1 base from V and 6 bases from J; bases unmatched to any gene: 5.

Here the CDR3 DNA reads TGTGCCAGCAGTCCGTTTAGCGGGACGCGATACGAGCAGTACTTC. The encoded protein is CASSPFSGTRYEQYF. V is TRBV6-2 or TRBV6-3 and J is TRBJ2-7; 8 positions agree with TRBD2. CDR1 MNHEY and CDR2 SVGEGT come from the germline V gene. Unmatched junction bases numbered 10, after V lost 5 bases and J lost 4 bases. The CDR3 consists of 15 residues.

This rearrangement joins TRBV27 to TRBJ1-5, with 7 nucleotides matching TRBD1. This CDR3 is built from 15 residues. Germline assignment: CDR1 MNHEY and CDR2 SMNVEV (reference sequence). V gave up 5 bases and J gave up 5 bases; unmatched junction bases: 9. The DNA for the CDR3 is TGTGCCAGCAGTGTCTCCCTAGGGGGCGATCAGCCCCAGCATTTT. Translated: CASSVSLGGDQPQHF.

The chain is built from TRBV6-5 and TRBJ1-2, with 9 bases lining up with TRBD1. The CDR3 totals 14 residues. Per germline, CDR1 MNHEY and CDR2 SVGAGI. Trimming removed 2 bases from V and 8 bases from J; junction bases left unmatched: 6. CDR3: CASSYRNRGQGYTF. The CDR3 DNA follows: TGTGCCAGCAGTTACCGAAACAGGGGGCAAGGCTACACCTTC.

This clone has just one count. J is TRBJ2-1 and V is TRBV5-1, with TRBD2 matching over 8 bases. The germline CDR1 and CDR2 sequences are SGHRS and YFSETQ. The CDR3 covers 15 residues. V shed 4 bases and J 7 bases; nucleotides not matched to a gene: 10. The CDR3, as DNA: TGCGCCAGCAGCCCGGGAGGGACTACATGGAATGAGCAGTTCTTC. This codes for CASSPGGTTWNEQFF.

The chain recombines TRBV2 with TRBJ2-7; D is perhaps TRBD2 (6 bases). CDR3 length equals 14 residues. The V gene's germline CDR1 is SNHLY and CDR2 FYNNEI. Trimming left V 6 bases short and J 3 bases short, with 15 bases between. CDR3 nucleotides: TGTGCCAGCAGCACCGGGACTCAATACTACGAGCAGTACTTC. It is translated as CASSTGTQYYEQYF.

This clone was seen a few times. This chain uses TRBV2 with TRBJ2-5, with TRBD1 matching 10 bases. After removal of 6 bases from V and 4 bases from J, the junction contained 8 bases not matched to a gene. CDR1 is SNHLY, CDR2 FYNNEI, per germline. The CDR3 is 15 residues long. The CDR3 coding sequence is TGTGCCAGCAGACTAACCGGACAGGGGGTAGAGACCCAGTACTTC. Translation gives CASRLTGQGVETQYF.

The genes are TRBV28 and TRBJ1-5; maybe TRBD1 (5 bases). V was shortened by 3 bases and J by 5 bases, with 11 bases between the two germline ends. The CDR3 is 14 residues long. CDR1 is MDHEN and CDR2 is SYDVKM in the germline V gene. The CDR3 reads CASSFGGDYQPQHF. The CDR3 DNA sequence: TGTGCCAGCAGTTTCGGAGGGGATTATCAGCCCCAGCATTTT.